A single sample gave rise to the 13 T cell receptor beta chains below, sequenced in a study of blood T cell repertoires in COVID-19 (dated by TCRdb to 2020 to 2021). Receptor amplification or capture employed the immunoSEQ multiplex PCR assay. The source is immuneACCESS, and TCRdb retained only in-frame sequences with V and J called. Part of the clones is not carried over; for the studies checked, unresolved V genes explain less than half of this, and the remainder is unexplained. The sample table records 100,000 or so clones; roughly four fifths of these occur just once. The top ten hold approximately 9% of the sample. The sample consisted of peripheral blood. The receptor source for this set is a woman in her 70s with acute or convalescent COVID-19.

The J gene is TRBJ2-1, the V gene TRBV29-1; 12 bases fit TRBD2. V lost 2 bases and J lost 5; bases outside the gene matches: 4. Germline V gene data show CDR1 as SQVTM and CDR2 as ANQGSEA. CDR3 length: 15 residues. CDR3 DNA: TGCAGCGTTGAACTAGCGGGAGGGCGCGACAATGAGCAGTTCTTC. This encodes CSVELAGGRDNEQFF.

This clone was counted only a few times. The chain uses TRBV6-2 or TRBV6-3 and TRBJ2-7; 12 bases are a match to TRBD1. Unmatched junction bases numbered 6, after V lost 4 bases and J lost 2 bases. This CDR3 is 16 amino acids long. Germline CDR1 reads MNHEY; CDR2 reads SVGEGT. CDR3 bases: TGTGCCAGCAGTTCGATTGGGACAGGGGGCACCTACGAGCAGTACTTC. Protein sequence: CASSSIGTGGTYEQYF.

The J gene is TRBJ2-1, the V gene TRBV6-1; 11 nucleotides match TRBD2. Per germline, CDR1 MNHNS and CDR2 SASEGT. The length of the CDR3 is 14 residues. V dropped 3 bases and J dropped 7; count of bases not matched to a gene: 2. The CDR3 protein is CASSETSGINEQFF. Written as DNA, the CDR3 is TGTGCCAGCAGTGAGACTAGCGGGATAAATGAGCAGTTCTTC.

J is TRBJ1-2 and V is TRBV19; the match to TRBD1 covers 7 bases. With 5 bases clipped from V and 7 bases from J, the junction kept 7 bases outside the gene matches. Germline V gene sequence: CDR1 LNHDA, CDR2 SQIVND (reference sequence). The CDR3 runs 13 residues. This CDR3 is CASSLDRSTGYTF. DNA for the CDR3: TGTGCCAGTAGTCTGGACAGGTCGACTGGCTACACCTTC.

This rearrangement joins TRBV5-4 to TRBJ2-3; TRBD2 matches 12 bases. Per germline, CDR1 SGHNT and CDR2 YYREEE (reference sequence). CDR3 length equals 16 residues. Trimming took 0 bases from V and 1 from J; bases not matched to a gene: 0. The CDR3 nucleotides read TGTGCCAGCAGCTTGGGACTAGCGGGGGGCACAGATACGCAGTATTTT. This gives the protein CASSLGLAGGTDTQYF.

This clone was found a few times. At the DNA level, this CDR3 is encoded by other sequences in the same sample as well. The rearrangement uses TRBV20-1 and TRBJ1-4; 10 positions match TRBD1. CDR3 length: 14 residues. V dropped 3 bases and J dropped 8; count of bases not matched to a gene: 6. The V gene's germline CDR1 is DFQATT and CDR2 SNEGSKA (reference sequence). CDR3 bases: TGCAGTGCTAGTCCCGGGACAGGGGACGAAAAACTGTTTTTT. This codes for CSASPGTGDEKLFF.

The chain is built from TRBV7-8 and TRBJ1-1; D is undetermined. CDR1 is SGHVS and CDR2 is FQNEAQ in the germline V gene. The CDR3 spans 14 residues. Trimming shortened V by 1 base and J by 4 bases, and 10 bases separated the two germline ends. CDR3 residues: CASSLGALGTEAFF. CDR3 bases: TGTGCCAGCAGCTTAGGGGCCTTGGGCACTGAAGCTTTCTTT.

This chain's CDR3 is CASSSGFSLYGYTF. The CDR3 coding sequence is TGTGCCAGCAGCTCTGGCTTCAGTCTCTATGGCTACACCTTC. The chain links TRBV11-2 to TRBJ1-2; D is ambiguous. The ends were cut back, 4 bases at V and 4 bases at J, with 13 bases in the middle. This CDR3 has 14 amino acids. In germline, CDR1 is SGHAT, CDR2 FQNNGV.

The chain couples TRBV7-8 to TRBJ2-3; TRBD2 agrees at 11 bases. After removal of 5 bases from V and 2 bases from J, the junction contained 3 bases not matched to a gene. The CDR3 has 15 amino acids. The germline V gene encodes CDR1 SGHVS and CDR2 FQNEAQ. The CDR3 coding sequence is TGTGCCAGCAGCATTAGCGGGGGGGCCACAGATACGCAGTATTTT. It is translated as CASSISGGATDTQYF.

This clone showed up just once. This chain connects TRBV19 to TRBJ2-7, with 7 bases matching TRBD2. Germline lookup yields CDR1 LNHDA and CDR2 SQIVND (reference sequence). After removal of 1 base from V and 0 bases from J, the junction contained 3 bases not matched to a gene. CDR3 size: 15 residues. In DNA, the CDR3 is TGTGCCAGTAGTATAGCCGGGACTAACTCCTACGAGCAGTACTTC. Translating gives CASSIAGTNSYEQYF. Combining the CDR3 with reference TRBV19 and TRBJ2-7 gives the whole variable domain DGGITQSPKYLFRKEGQNVTLSCEQNLNHDAMYWYRQDPGQGLRLIYYSQIVNDFQKGDIAEGYSVSREKKESFPLTVTSAQKNPTAFYLCASSIAGTNSYEQYFGPGTRLTVT.

The V and J genes are TRBV7-8 and TRBJ2-1; 11 nucleotides line up with TRBD2. The length of the CDR3 is 16 residues. Trimming removed 7 bases from V and 8 bases from J; junction bases left unmatched: 13. The germline gives CDR1 SGHVS, CDR2 FQNEAQ. DNA of the CDR3: TGTGCCAGCAACACTCTAGCGGGAGGCCCGAAGGATGAGCAGTTCTTC. Protein sequence: CASNTLAGGPKDEQFF.

V usage is TRBV21-1 and J usage is TRBJ2-5; TRBD2 was called by the table and not checked on the DNA. TRBV21-1 is designated a pseudogene. This CDR3 spans 17 amino acids. This chain's CDR3 is CASSKEVCGGGGETQYF. The CDR3 nucleotides are TGTGCCAGCAGCAAAGAGGTATGCGGGGGCGGAGGAGAGACCCAGTACTTC.

This clone was detected a few times. The chain carries TRBV4-3 and TRBJ2-2; 8 bases agree with TRBD2. CDR3 length: 15 residues. V gave up 0 bases and J gave up 9 bases; unmatched junction bases: 6. Germline V gives CDR1 LGHNA, CDR2 YSLEER. CDR3 in DNA: TGCGCCAGCAGCCAAGATACACGGGGGGGCTGGGAGCTGTTTTTT. This translates into CASSQDTRGGWELFF.